A selection of T cell receptor beta chains follows, all from one sample in a study of Graves' ophthalmopathy and Graves' hyperthyroidism. Each CDR3 protein is one row after TCRdb ran MiXCR on the multiplex PCR reads. The sample contains roughly 600,000 distinct CDR3 sequences, just under 40% of which appear only once. Sequencing was done on a sample of peripheral blood or thyroid tissue (not recorded which). The receptors derive from an adult man with Graves' hyperthyroidism. Each CDR3 is given without its conserved first and last residue.

v_call: TRBV29-1
cdr3_aa: SVGDRTYEQY

v_call: TRBV3-1
cdr3_aa: ASSQNKGRETQY

v_call: TRBV7-9
cdr3_aa: ASSSLPSLEAF

v_call: TRBV20-1
cdr3_aa: SATQGENQPQH

v_call: TRBV29-1
cdr3_aa: SVGTSAYEQY

v_call: TRBV5-6
cdr3_aa: ASSSGDYEQY

v_call: TRBV2
cdr3_aa: ASTPGQGENNEQF

v_call: TRBV29-1
cdr3_aa: SGQDRAGGYT

v_call: TRBV12-3/TRBV12-4
cdr3_aa: ASSLQGEDTEAF

v_call: TRBV20-1
cdr3_aa: SASSLVAGDTQY

v_call: TRBV20-1
cdr3_aa: SARNRGDYGYT

v_call: TRBV29-1
cdr3_aa: SVKGGQGQADTQY

v_call: TRBV5-1
cdr3_aa: ASSLGAINEKLF

v_call: TRBV2
cdr3_aa: ASRGDGFREQY

v_call: TRBV11-1
cdr3_aa: ASSLAPPQETQY

v_call: TRBV6-6
cdr3_aa: ASSYGRGINQPQH

v_call: TRBV9
cdr3_aa: ASSVGGRETQY

v_call: TRBV12-3/TRBV12-4
cdr3_aa: ASSGGEQETQY

v_call: TRBV29-1
cdr3_aa: SAHSGEAF

v_call: TRBV7-3
cdr3_aa: ASSLTPVSSPLH

v_call: TRBV10-1
cdr3_aa: ASSEGLGDNEQY

v_call: TRBV2
cdr3_aa: ASSEFGVSGNTIY

v_call: TRBV7-2
cdr3_aa: ASSLVVGSYNEQY

v_call: TRBV5-6
cdr3_aa: ASSPRDLAYEQY

v_call: TRBV7-6
cdr3_aa: ASSLGSREDTQY

v_call: TRBV14
cdr3_aa: ASSPRQTGLANTEAF

v_call: TRBV5-6
cdr3_aa: ASSLNRGAISYEQY

v_call: TRBV4-1
cdr3_aa: ASSQDPGNGNQPQH

v_call: TRBV20-1
cdr3_aa: SARDQGWYGYT

v_call: TRBV20-1
cdr3_aa: RLGLAGVQSTDTQY

v_call: TRBV3-1
cdr3_aa: ASSQDQGSEAF

v_call: TRBV15
cdr3_aa: ATSRSRDPTNEKLF

v_call: TRBV7-9
cdr3_aa: ASGQETTNEKLF

v_call: TRBV20-1
cdr3_aa: SGNRALGTEAF

v_call: TRBV20-1
cdr3_aa: SARAGTSNQPQH

v_call: TRBV12-3/TRBV12-4
cdr3_aa: ASSLDSANTIY

v_call: TRBV12-3/TRBV12-4
cdr3_aa: ASRRGQVNTEAF

v_call: TRBV2
cdr3_aa: ASSQVETESPLH

v_call: TRBV10-3
cdr3_aa: AISAGQGSYGYT

v_call: TRBV6-5
cdr3_aa: ASSLQGGNTIY

v_call: TRBV14
cdr3_aa: ASSQVIQETQY

v_call: TRBV5-8
cdr3_aa: ASSPGHPSGANVLT

v_call: TRBV10-3
cdr3_aa: AISSRGRNTEAF

v_call: TRBV29-1
cdr3_aa: SVEGVGQGLKTQY

v_call: TRBV2
cdr3_aa: ASSEVGRGWY

v_call: TRBV20-1
cdr3_aa: SGIQGAPETQY

v_call: TRBV7-3
cdr3_aa: ASSKRELAKNIQY

v_call: TRBV9
cdr3_aa: ASSVEPVGYGYT

v_call: TRBV2
cdr3_aa: ASNGQGSTDTQY

v_call: TRBV9
cdr3_aa: ASSVGTGGVDTQY

v_call: TRBV7-3
cdr3_aa: ASSLGAGFQETQY

v_call: TRBV19
cdr3_aa: ASSRGTGRSQPQH

v_call: TRBV9
cdr3_aa: ASSVGFASEAGYT